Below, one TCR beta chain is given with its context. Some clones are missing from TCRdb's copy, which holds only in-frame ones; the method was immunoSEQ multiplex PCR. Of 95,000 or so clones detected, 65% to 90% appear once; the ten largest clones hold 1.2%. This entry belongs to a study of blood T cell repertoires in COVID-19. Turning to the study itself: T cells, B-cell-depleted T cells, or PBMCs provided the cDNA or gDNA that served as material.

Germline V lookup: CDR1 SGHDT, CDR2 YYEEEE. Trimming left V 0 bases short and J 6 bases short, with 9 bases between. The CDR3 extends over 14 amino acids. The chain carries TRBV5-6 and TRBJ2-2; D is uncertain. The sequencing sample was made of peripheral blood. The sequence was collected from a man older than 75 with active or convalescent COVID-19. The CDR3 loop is CASSLDPGSGELFF. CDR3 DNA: TGTGCCAGCAGCTTGGACCCTGGCTCCGGGGAGCTGTTTTTT.